This is a list of T cell receptor beta chains from one sample in a study of blood T cells in healthy people across ages. TCRdb independently ran MiXCR on the 5' RACE reads; one entry per CDR3 protein. Here the sample spans under 1 million distinct CDR3 sequences, 40% to 50% being singletons. The sample comprised blood. The receptor source for this set is a man in his 60s in good health. Both conserved end residues are part of each CDR3. The D gene is left open where the match is weak. The size of a clone is reported for some rows only, either as once, few or many, or as a class for expanded clones.

clone size	V gene	D gene	J gene	CDR3 protein	CDR3 DNA
NA	TRBV15	NA	TRBJ2-5	CATSRDPITSYNEQYF	TGTGCCACCAGCAGAGATCCGATCACCTCCTACAATGAGCAGTACTTC
NA	TRBV4-3	TRBD2	TRBJ2-7	CASSQGSAGAYEQYF	TGCGCCAGCAGCCAGGGATCAGCGGGAGCCTACGAGCAGTACTTC
once	TRBV15	NA	TRBJ2-5	CATSRGGSQETQYF	TGTGCCACCAGTCGGGGCGGGTCTCAAGAGACCCAGTACTTC
NA	TRBV12-3/TRBV12-4	NA	TRBJ2-7	CASSRYTQGHSYEQYF	TGTGCCAGCAGTCGATACACACAGGGCCACTCCTACGAGCAGTACTTC
NA	TRBV7-2	NA	TRBJ2-6	CASSSGLSGANVLTF	TGTGCCAGCAGCTCCGGATTATCTGGGGCCAACGTCCTGACTTTC
many	TRBV5-1	TRBD2	TRBJ2-3	CASSAGTSSSDTQYF	TGCGCCAGCAGCGCCGGGACTAGCAGTTCGGATACGCAGTATTTT
NA	TRBV5-1	NA	TRBJ1-2	CASSTSGTGYTF	TGCGCCAGCAGCACCTCAGGGACGGGCTACACCTTC
NA	TRBV12-3/TRBV12-4	NA	TRBJ2-7	CASSPFSGAYNEQYF	TGTGCCAGCAGCCCCTTTTCGGGGGCGTACAATGAGCAGTACTTC
NA	TRBV5-1	TRBD2	TRBJ2-5	CASSSRGGGQETQYF	TGCGCCAGCAGCTCCCGCGGGGGAGGACAAGAGACCCAGTACTTC
NA	TRBV24-1	NA	TRBJ2-6	CATSEGGTGANVLTF	TGTGCCACCAGTGAAGGGGGTACTGGGGCCAACGTCCTGACTTTC
NA	TRBV19	NA	TRBJ2-5	CASSILPGSQETQYF	TGTGCCAGTAGTATTTTGCCAGGGTCCCAAGAGACCCAGTACTTC
few	TRBV2	NA	TRBJ2-5	CASSASSFQETQYF	TGTGCCAGCAGTGCCTCTAGCTTCCAAGAGACCCAGTACTTC
few	TRBV5-1	TRBD1	TRBJ1-2	CASSLVQSGTAAYTF	TGCGCCAGCAGCTTGGTGCAGTCTGGGACAGCAGCCTACACCTTC
NA	TRBV14	NA	TRBJ2-5	CASSQGGRFNEQYF	TGTGCCAGCAGCCAAGGGGGCAGGTTCAATGAGCAGTACTTC
once	TRBV20-1	TRBD2	TRBJ2-5	CSAPRGAETQYF	TGCAGTGCCCCGCGGGGGGCAGAGACCCAGTACTTC
NA	TRBV20-1	NA	TRBJ2-3	CSPAAQSTDTQYF	TGCAGTCCAGCCGCACAAAGCACAGATACGCAGTATTTT
NA	TRBV9	TRBD2	TRBJ2-7	CASSASGGNEQYF	TGTGCCAGCAGCGCCTCCGGGGGGAACGAGCAGTACTTC
few	TRBV12-3/TRBV12-4	NA	TRBJ2-5	CASSPTPGRIQETQYF	TGTGCCAGCAGTCCAACGCCTGGACGTATACAAGAGACCCAGTACTTC
NA	TRBV5-6	NA	TRBJ2-7	CASSLDSIPSDSYEQYF	TGTGCCAGCAGCTTGGACAGTATTCCCTCTGACTCCTACGAGCAGTACTTC